This T cell receptor (beta chain) was sequenced during a study of shared clonotypes between healthy human individuals. This CDR3 is built from 13 residues. V gave up 1 base and J gave up 2 bases, with 6 bases separating them. Germline values: CDR1 SGHAT, CDR2 FQNNGV. General observations from the study: Among donors, clonotype sharing was expected to be affected by sequencing depth.

CD8 cells regarded as naive lacked CD45RO, were positively chosen for CCR7, and omitted terminally differentiated effector memory CD45RA+ cells. Profiling relied on immunoSEQ multiplex PCR, and the TCRdb table lists in-frame clones only, not all of them. The table shows about 2.1 million clones, with around 95% occurring only once. For this clone: The antigen remains unidentified.

The receptor comes from a man between 18 and 35 years old in good health. Some clones in this sample may be carry-over from other donors' samples. The chain carries TRBV11-2 and TRBJ2-7; D is unclear. Specimen: naive CD8+ T cells from PBMCs. The CDR3 DNA follows: TGTGCCAGCAGCTTAGGGAGACCCTACGAGCAGTACTTC. This translates into CASSLGRPYEQYF.